The source of this T cell receptor beta chain is a study of PD-1 blockade in classical Hodgkin lymphoma. Looking at the study overall: The study gave patients nivolumab 3 mg/kg intravenously every 2 weeks.

Assay used: immunoSEQ multiplex PCR; TCRdb lists only in-frame clones, some missing. Of around 46,000 clones in the sample, 85% to 90% are singletons; the top ten hold 11% to 15%. General study results and limits: Initiation of nivolumab under 1 year after ASCT led to exclusion of patients. Newly diagnosed patients had baseline TCR diversity that was reportedly lower than that of healthy donors. Undefined causes, possibly disease activity or prior therapy, underlie the repertoire differences.

Note on this clone: Its antigen is not identified.

The time point denotes: cycle 4 day 1 (C4D1), after 6 weeks of nivolumab. In every patient, relapse followed autologous stem cell transplantation, while exposure to brentuximab vedotin differed. Trimming left V 5 bases short and J 6 bases short, with 25 bases between. The germline V gene has CDR1 SQVTM and CDR2 ANQGSEA. This CDR3 is 16 amino acids long. The specimen was peripheral blood mononuclear cells (PBMCs), collected before the fourth cycle of nivolumab. The sequence was obtained from a human donor with classical Hodgkin lymphoma. This chain joins TRBV29-1 and TRBJ1-1; D might be TRBD1 (6 bases). The CDR3 DNA follows: TGCAGCGTTCCCAAGTGGGGGCCGCCTGGAGGGGCTGAAGCTTTCTTT. This sequence encodes CSVPKWGPPGGAEAFF.